This T cell receptor (beta chain) was found in a study of blood T cell repertoires in COVID-19. Across the whole study: In each case, the material was cDNA or gDNA derived from T cells, B-cell-depleted T cells, or PBMCs.

The V end lost 0 bases, the J end lost 3 bases, and 9 bases lay between the germline ends. Germline V gene sequence: CDR1 MNHEY, CDR2 SVGEGT. This CDR3 has 15 residues. TCRdb's table, derived via immunoSEQ multiplex PCR, lists solely in-frame clones and lacks some. The data hold about 22,000 clones, with roughly 91% observed a single time. Seattle cases were enrolled at active infection and followed longitudinally. The sequence came from a man between 65 and 85 years old with COVID-19, enrolled during active disease. The rearrangement uses TRBV6-2 or TRBV6-3 and TRBJ1-5; D might be TRBD1 (5 bases). The sample was peripheral blood. The CDR3 DNA is TGTGCCAGCAGTTACTCCGACAGTGCCAATCAGCCCCAGCATTTT. Residues: CASSYSDSANQPQHF.